A single sample gave rise to the 20 T cell receptor beta chains below, sequenced in a study of identical twins. One entry per CDR3 protein results from TCRdb running MiXCR on the 5' RACE reads. This sample has fewer than 250,000 distinct CDR3 sequences; approximately 9% occur once, and the top ten carry about 5.5%. The sequenced sample consisted of memory (CD45RO+) T cells sorted from blood. The receptors derive from a woman between 18 and 29 years old in good health.

The chain couples TRBV4-3 to TRBJ2-6, with 7 bases aligning to TRBD2. V was pared by 1 base and J by 0 bases, with 6 bases of the junction left unmatched. CDR3 length: 18 residues. Germline V CDR1 and CDR2: LGHNA, YSLEER. The CDR3 is CASSQAGGLGSGANVLTF. CDR3 DNA sequence: TGCGCCAGCAGCCAAGCGGGGGGATTAGGCTCTGGGGCCAACGTCCTGACTTTC.

This chain links TRBV6-6 with TRBJ2-1; D is ambiguous. The CDR3 loop spans 13 amino acids. V was pared by 8 bases and J by 3 bases, with 11 bases between. The germline CDR1 and CDR2 sequences are MNHNY and SVGAGI (reference sequence). DNA of the CDR3: TGTGCCAGCGGGTGGGATGGCTACAATGAGCAGTTCTTC. Translation: CASGWDGYNEQFF.

In its sample, this clonotype was seen many times. The J gene is TRBJ2-5, the V gene TRBV30; D perhaps matches TRBD2 (5 bases). The ends were cut back, 4 bases at V and 4 bases at J, with 10 bases in the middle. CDR3 size: 12 residues. Germline CDR1 and CDR2: GTSNPN and SVGIG (reference sequence). The DNA of the CDR3 is TGTGCCTGGAAGAGGGAGTCAGAGACCCAGTACTTC. As protein: CAWKRESETQYF.

This clonotype occurred a few times. The V call is TRBV9, the J call TRBJ2-2; D is unclear. Germline V lookup: CDR1 SGDLS, CDR2 YYNGEE. The CDR3 totals 13 residues. V lost 6 bases to trimming and J lost 4 bases, with 10 bases between them. CDR3 protein: CASNAAPTGELFF. CDR3 DNA sequence: TGTGCCAGCAATGCGGCACCCACCGGGGAGCTGTTTTTT. The whole variable domain, remainder taken from reference TRBV9 and TRBJ2-2, is DSGVTQTPKHLITATGQRVTLRCSPRSGDLSVYWYQQSLDQGLQFLIQYYNGEERAKGNILERFSAQQFPDLHSELNLSSLELGDSALYFCASNAAPTGELFFGEGSRLTVL.

The gene calls are TRBV2 and TRBJ1-2; 7 nucleotides line up with TRBD1. The CDR3 consists of 11 residues. V dropped 10 bases and J dropped 6; count of bases not matched to a gene: 5. The germline V gene encodes CDR1 SNHLY and CDR2 FYNNEI. In nucleotides, the CDR3 is TGTGCCAAGACAGGGTACAATGGCTACACCTTC. This gives the protein CAKTGYNGYTF.

This clonotype was observed a few times. The gene calls are TRBV15 and TRBJ1-1; D not certain. The CDR3 runs to 15 residues. The ends were cut back, 0 bases at V and 0 bases at J, with 8 bases in the middle. CDR1 is LNHNV, CDR2 YYDKDF, per germline (reference sequence). The CDR3: CATSREAGLNTEAFF. CDR3 nucleotides: TGTGCCACCAGCAGAGAGGCAGGATTGAACACTGAAGCTTTCTTT.

This rearrangement joins TRBV2 to TRBJ2-3, with 10 bases aligning to TRBD2. Per the germline V gene, CDR1 is SNHLY and CDR2 is FYNNEI. The CDR3 totals 18 residues. The ends lost 6 bases at V and 2 bases at J; junction bases unmatched: 14. The CDR3 sequence: CASSQSGGVIKNTDTQYF. The DNA for the CDR3 is TGTGCCAGCAGCCAAAGCGGGGGGGTCATAAAAAACACAGATACGCAGTATTTT.

This clonotype was detected a few times. The V and J genes are TRBV12-3 or TRBV12-4 and TRBJ1-1; the match to TRBD1 covers 7 bases. Trimming at V came to 5 bases and at J to 3 bases, leaving 9 bases not matched to a gene. This CDR3 region has 15 residues. For the CDR3, the DNA is TGTGCCAGCAGTGGTCACGGGACAGAGGACACTGAAGCTTTCTTT. The encoded protein is CASSGHGTEDTEAFF.

This clonotype was seen a handful of times. The chain links TRBV2 to TRBJ2-2; tentative D call: TRBD2 (5 bases). Per the germline V gene, CDR1 is SNHLY and CDR2 is FYNNEI. The CDR3 runs to 16 residues. V lost 6 bases to trimming and J lost 5 bases, with 19 bases between them. This chain's CDR3 is CASSGDLLERTGELFF. CDR3 in DNA: TGTGCCAGCAGCGGGGATCTCTTAGAGCGTACCGGGGAGCTGTTTTTT.

This clonotype has a count of ten or more. V gene TRBV18 combines with J gene TRBJ2-7; possible D gene TRBD1, 6 bases. The CDR3 runs to 14 residues. Trimming took off 8 bases at V and 5 bases at J, with 19 bases between the two ends. CDR1 and CDR2 (germline): KGHSH, LQKENI. CDR3 DNA: TGTGCCAGCACTACCCGACAGGATAGTAACGAGCAGTACTTC. This codes for CASTTRQDSNEQYF.

By frequency in the sample, this clonotype is medium-sized. V gene TRBV7-6 combines with J gene TRBJ2-1, with 8 bases that match TRBD2. The V segment lost 5 bases and the J segment 8 bases; nucleotides outside the gene matches: 11. The CDR3 spans 15 residues. CDR1 is SGHVS and CDR2 is FNYEAQ in the germline V gene. The CDR3 protein is CASSHSGVLNHEQFF. Written as DNA, the CDR3 is TGTGCCAGCAGCCATAGCGGGGTACTGAACCATGAGCAGTTCTTC.

This clonotype was seen only a few times. V is TRBV2 and J is TRBJ2-1; 7 bases agree with TRBD2. CDR3 length: 16 residues. J gave up 3 bases and V 3 bases, and 8 bases lay outside the gene matches. Germline V gene data show CDR1 as SNHLY and CDR2 as FYNNEI. CDR3 bases: TGTGCCAGCAGTGAGGGGGGGACGTATCTCTACAATGAGCAGTTCTTC. Its translation is CASSEGGTYLYNEQFF.

The gene calls are TRBV20-1 and TRBJ1-1, with D maybe TRBD1 (5 bases). CDR1 is DFQATT and CDR2 is SNEGSKA in the germline V gene (reference sequence). The CDR3 covers 14 residues. The ends were cut back, 2 bases at V and 3 bases at J, with 13 bases in the middle. In nucleotides, the CDR3 is TGCAGTGCTAGACCGAGGGGAGGGGACACTGAAGCTTTCTTT. Its protein product is CSARPRGGDTEAFF.

This clonotype was seen a handful of times. The rearrangement joins TRBV7-3 to TRBJ2-1; D uncertain. This CDR3 spans 16 amino acids. In germline, CDR1 is SGHTA, CDR2 FQGTGA. Trimming took 2 bases from V and 7 from J, leaving 18 bases between them. Here the CDR3 DNA reads TGTGCCAGCAGCTTACTTTCGTTTCCTCTCAGGAATGAGCAGTTCTTC. Translated: CASSLLSFPLRNEQFF.

As concerns this clonotype: An end of the junction does not agree with germline; a read error may underlie this. The rearrangement joins TRBV19 to TRBJ2-1; 8 positions match TRBD2. The CDR3 runs to 13 residues. Germline V lookup: CDR1 LNHDA, CDR2 SQIVND (reference sequence). For the CDR3, the DNA is TGTGCCTGTAGTCGGACTAGCTTCAATGAGCAGTTCTTC. It specifies CACSRTSFNEQFF.

The J gene is TRBJ2-1, the V gene TRBV5-1, with a weak D call TRBD2 (5 bases). Trimming left V 3 bases short and J 4 bases short, with 11 bases between. This CDR3 is 14 amino acids long. Germline V gives CDR1 SGHRS, CDR2 YFSETQ. In DNA form, the CDR3 reads TGCGCCAGCAGCTCCCTACTAGATTACAATGAGCAGTTCTTC. Translation gives CASSSLLDYNEQFF.

This clonotype has a count of ten or more. The V gene is TRBV3-1, the J gene TRBJ2-7; D uncertain. Germline assignment: CDR1 LGHDT and CDR2 YNNKEL (reference sequence). Between the trimmed V and J ends, which lost 2 bases and 3 bases, there was a span of 5 bases. The CDR3 consists of 12 residues. Here the CDR3 DNA reads TGTGCCAGCAGCCAAACCGACTACGAGCAGTACTTC. Translated: CASSQTDYEQYF.

This clonotype was seen many times. V gene TRBV29-1 combines with J gene TRBJ2-1; a weak D match, TRBD2 (5 bases). The germline V gene encodes CDR1 SQVTM and CDR2 ANQGSEA. V lost 7 bases and J 4 bases, leaving 17 bases between the germline ends. The CDR3 sequence is 14 residues long. As DNA, the CDR3 is TGCAGCGCTCTCGGAGGAGACGGTTACAATGAGCAGTTCTTC. This encodes CSALGGDGYNEQFF.

This clonotype was counted ten times or more. The V call is TRBV24-1, the J call TRBJ2-3; D remains unclear. Germline CDR1 KGHDR, CDR2 SFDVKD. V lost 4 bases and J 2 bases, leaving 3 bases between the germline ends. This CDR3 has 12 amino acids. CDR3 bases: TGTGCCACCAGTGACCACACAGATACGCAGTATTTT. This gives the protein CATSDHTDTQYF.

This clonotype was detected many times. The genes are TRBV20-1 and TRBJ1-3; the D is unclear. With 6 bases removed from V and 4 bases from J, the gap between germline ends came to 16 bases. This CDR3 is 14 amino acids long. Looked up from germline, CDR1 is DFQATT and CDR2 is SNEGSKA (reference sequence). CDR3 in amino acids: CSAQAAAVGNTIYF. The DNA for the CDR3 is TGCAGTGCCCAGGCGGCAGCAGTAGGAAACACCATATATTTT.